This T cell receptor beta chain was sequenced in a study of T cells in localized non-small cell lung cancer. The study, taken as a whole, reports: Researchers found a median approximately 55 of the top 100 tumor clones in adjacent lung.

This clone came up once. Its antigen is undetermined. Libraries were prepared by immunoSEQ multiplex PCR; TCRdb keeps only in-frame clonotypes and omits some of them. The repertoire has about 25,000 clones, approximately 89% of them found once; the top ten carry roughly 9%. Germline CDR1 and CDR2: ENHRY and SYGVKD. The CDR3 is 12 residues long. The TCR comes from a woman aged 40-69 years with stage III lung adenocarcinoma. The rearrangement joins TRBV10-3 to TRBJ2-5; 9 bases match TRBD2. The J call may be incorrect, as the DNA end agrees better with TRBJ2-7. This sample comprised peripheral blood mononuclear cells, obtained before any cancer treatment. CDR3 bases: TGTGCCATCGGGATAGCGGGGGTCGAGCAGTACTTC. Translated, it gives CAIGIAGVEQYF.